This T cell receptor beta chain was sequenced during a study of post-analysis software for immune sequencing data. Whole-study results and caveats: Comparison of patients with controls showed a handful of TRBV segments more frequent in patients, TRBV5-6, TRBV5-1 and TRBV20-1 among them. By F measure, strong co-clustering occurred among samples prepared in the same batch.

A remark on this clonotype: The antigen is not known.

The library was made from cDNA and included unique molecular identifiers. TCRdb passed the PCR reads through MiXCR, listing each CDR3 protein once. The sample lists 700,000 to 900,000 distinct CDR3 sequences, approximately 44% seen once, with around 4.7% in the top ten. The CDR3 is made up of 13 amino acids. The V gene's germline CDR1 is SQVTM and CDR2 ANQGSEA. V lost 4 bases and J 2 bases, leaving 12 bases between the germline ends. Sequencing was performed on blood. The receptor was isolated from a girl aged 5-17 years with multiple sclerosis. The V and J genes are TRBV29-1 and TRBJ2-7; the D gene is possibly TRBD1 (5 bases). The DNA of the CDR3 is TGCAGCGTTGGTTCAGGGCACCCCTACGAGCAGTACTTC. Residues: CSVGSGHPYEQYF.